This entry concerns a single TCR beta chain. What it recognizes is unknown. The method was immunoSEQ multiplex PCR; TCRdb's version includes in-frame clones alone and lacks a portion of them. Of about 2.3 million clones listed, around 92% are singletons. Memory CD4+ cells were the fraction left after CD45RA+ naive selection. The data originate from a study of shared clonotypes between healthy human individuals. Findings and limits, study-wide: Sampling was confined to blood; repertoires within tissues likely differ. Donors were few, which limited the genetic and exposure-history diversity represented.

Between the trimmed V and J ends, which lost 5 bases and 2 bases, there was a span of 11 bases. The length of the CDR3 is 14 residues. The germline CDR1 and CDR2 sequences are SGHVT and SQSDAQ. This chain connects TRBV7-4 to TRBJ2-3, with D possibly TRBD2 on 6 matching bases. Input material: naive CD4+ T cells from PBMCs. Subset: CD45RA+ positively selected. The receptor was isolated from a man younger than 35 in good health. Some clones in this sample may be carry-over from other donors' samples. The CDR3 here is CASSERTNTDTQYF. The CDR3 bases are TGTGCCAGCAGCGAAAGGACTAACACAGATACGCAGTATTTT.